This T cell receptor (beta chain) was observed in a study of human T cells and chemical hapten exposure. Germline-derived CDR1 and CDR2 are MDHEN and SYDVKM. CDR3 size: 12 residues. The V end lost 10 bases, the J end lost 0 bases, and 10 bases lay between the germline ends. Sample time point: pre-sensitization, week 0. Treatment given: therapeutic diphenylcyclopropenone sensitization with weekly scalp DPC. This clonotype was counted a few times. TCRdb reanalysed the RACE reads using MiXCR and keeps one entry per CDR3 protein. The sample holds tens of thousands of distinct CDR3 sequences, more than 8% seen once.

Sequencing used whole blood, obtained in connection with sensitization to the hapten diphenylcyclopropenone (DPC). The source of this sequence is a man in his forties or fifties with alopecia areata. Some clones in this sample may be carry-over from other donors' samples. This chain connects TRBV28 to TRBJ2-7; the D gene is possibly TRBD1 (5 bases). This CDR3 reads CATKGNSYEQYF. In DNA, the CDR3 is TGTGCCACAAAGGGGAACTCCTACGAGCAGTACTTC.